This record looks at one T cell receptor beta chain sequence and its context. In its sample, this clone was seen a few times. Its antigen is unknown. Per-base quality was not reported, and no clone a single base away is much larger than it. The study profiled bulk TCR beta-chain repertoires in matched peripheral blood, tumor and adjacent normal breast tissue taken from about 15 patients with early-stage breast cancer. Before surgery, roughly 4.5-11 mL of whole blood was collected into EDTA tubes and then processed within 2 hours. Ficoll-Paque centrifugation in SepMate-50 tubes was used to isolate peripheral blood mononuclear cells. For storage in liquid nitrogen, PBMCs were cryopreserved as aliquots of roughly 1.8 to 4.5 million cells in about 90% FBS with approximately 10% DMSO. The Qiagen AllPrep DNA/RNA Mini kit was used for genomic DNA extraction. This entry is derived from a study of early stage breast cancer tumors (dated 2017 in TCRdb). Regarding the study in general: Of the roughly 15 invasive breast tumors, about a dozen were found to be estrogen receptor-positive, progesterone receptor-positive and HER2-negative. Of the approximately twelve ER+/PR+/HER2- tumors, eight were classified as invasive ductal carcinomas and four as invasive lobular carcinomas. The average read coverage per sample was around 9.1-fold. The samples as a whole yielded some 2,500,000 detected templates, corresponding to fewer than 1.4 million unique clonotypes. Beyond this particular receptor, the publication reports: About 2.5-fold higher T cell density and higher clonality were observed in tumors than in adjacent normal breast tissue. Enriched TCRB sequences shared across patients were mostly commonly generated sequences, unlikely to play an important role in the tumor microenvironment. The small cohort size prevented analysis by tumor subtype. Bulk genomic DNA sequencing of unsorted cells missed chain pairing and functional markers such as CD4, CD8 and FOXP3. Repertoires from blood and normal breast were more alike than repertoires from blood and tumor, and in about 85% of the 16 patients, comparing each tissue with blood separated tumor from normal.

Each sample was amplified as two independent genomic DNA replicates: around 0.45 ug for blood and approximately 1.5 ug for tumor or normal breast. TCRB sequencing of genomic DNA was carried out with the ImmunoSeq Intro kit according to the manufacturer's instructions. For absolute quantification, the roughly 33-cycle multiplex PCR included proprietary primers along with spike-in control sequences. Single-end 150-bp reads were used to sequence an 87-bp fragment spanning the CDR3 and the flanking V and J genes. Seven samples, with two replicates for each sample, were multiplexed per lane of an Illumina MiSeq using version 3.0 chemistry. As for the original processing: The vendor's proprietary pipeline handled the raw data processing, merging both replicates into a single result for each sample. To define clonotypes, the study grouped productive rearrangements that shared the V-gene family, CDR3 amino acid sequence and J-gene segment. Clonality was computed as 1 minus the normalized Shannon entropy (Pielou evenness) of TCRB abundances. T cell density was estimated by dividing total templates by the number of input cells inferred from the DNA input amount. Recon was used with default parameters to estimate total repertoire diversity and clonality. Tumor-enriched clonotypes were defined as having over 0.1% abundance in tumor and at least 32-fold higher abundance than in normal breast. TCRdb provides this immuneACCESS table in a form limited to in-frame rearrangements. Some clones are lacking; in checked studies, under half of them reflect an unresolved V gene, and why the rest are absent is not known. V and J calls and clone size come straight from that table; D and trimming were deduced from the DNA. This sample holds fewer than 50,000 clones; approximately 72% were observed only once. About 7% of the sample is in the top ten clones.

Taken from the germline V gene, the CDR1 and CDR2 loops are SGHTA and FQGNSA. V and J are trimmed by 5 bases and 7 bases, and the gene matches miss 5 bases of the junction. The CDR3 contains 13 residues, cysteine and phenylalanine counted. Only the CDR3 DNA stays, 39 bases, in frame from base 1. The chain employs TRBV7-2 and TRBJ1-5; a stretch of 7 junction bases matches TRBD1. Source material: blood. This clonotype was sampled from a person aged 45 to 60 with breast cancer. For the CDR3, the sequence is CASSTTGDQPQHF. In nucleotide form, the sequence is TGTGCCAGCAGCACCACAGGGGACCAGCCCCAGCATTTT.